This is a list of T cell receptor beta chains from one sample in a study of Graves' ophthalmopathy and Graves' hyperthyroidism. TCRdb used MiXCR to reprocess the multiplex PCR reads, holding one entry per CDR3 protein. The sample yields roughly 60,000 distinct CDR3 sequences, under 55% seen once. What was sequenced was peripheral blood. The receptors derive from an adult woman with Graves' ophthalmopathy. CDR3s include the opening cysteine and the closing phenylalanine or tryptophan. A D gene is named only where the DNA matches it firmly. The size field is filled for only some rows; it gives once, few, many or a size class.

v_call,d_call,clone_size,j_call,cdr3_nt,cdr3_aa
TRBV7-2,NA,medium-sized,TRBJ2-7,TGTGCCAGCAGCTCGCTGAGGGGTGACGAGCAGTACTTC,CASSSLRGDEQYF
TRBV9,NA,many,TRBJ2-7,TGTGCCAGCAGCGTAGGGGCAGGCATCGGCGAGCAGTACTTC,CASSVGAGIGEQYF
TRBV5-6,NA,NA,TRBJ2-7,TGTGCCAGCAGCTTGGAGGGTAGCATCTACGAGCAGTACTTC,CASSLEGSIYEQYF
TRBV20-1,NA,NA,TRBJ1-5,TGCAGTGCTAGAGATGGGGGGGAGCCCCAGCATTTT,CSARDGGEPQHF
TRBV15,NA,once,TRBJ1-4,TGTGCCACCAGCAGAGCTCTTGGGACTAGCGGGAATGAAAAACTGTTTTTT,CATSRALGTSGNEKLFF
TRBV10-3,NA,NA,TRBJ1-1,TGTGCCATCACGGACAGAGGTTACACTGAAGCTTTCTTT,CAITDRGYTEAFF
TRBV6-5,NA,many,TRBJ1-4,TGTGCCAGCAGTTACCAGGGACCGACCAAGGGGACTAATGAAAAACTGTTTTTT,CASSYQGPTKGTNEKLFF
TRBV7-7,TRBD2,NA,TRBJ2-1,TGTGCTAGAGTCCAAGCGGGAAGCTCGTACAATGAGCAGTTCTTC,CARVQAGSSYNEQFF
TRBV20-1,NA,NA,TRBJ2-7,TGCAGTGCCCTTAGAGATTGGGCAGCGAACTCCTACGAGCAGTACTTC,CSALRDWAANSYEQYF
TRBV2,NA,many,TRBJ2-7,TGTGCCAGCAGAGACGACGTGGGGGAACCGGACGAGCAGTACTTC,CASRDDVGEPDEQYF
TRBV19,NA,many,TRBJ1-2,TGTGCCAGTTCCCCAGACCCTAACTATGGCTACACCTTC,CASSPDPNYGYTF
TRBV5-4,TRBD1,NA,TRBJ2-7,TGTGCCAGCAACTCCGGACAGGGTTACGAGCAGTACTTC,CASNSGQGYEQYF
TRBV25-1,TRBD1,medium-sized,TRBJ2-5,TGTGCCAGCAGTGAATATAAGACAGGGACGCGGGAGACCCAGTACTTC,CASSEYKTGTRETQYF
TRBV7-2,NA,many,TRBJ1-2,TGTGCCAGCAGCTTAGACAGGGCCCGCTATGGCTACACCTTC,CASSLDRARYGYTF